This T cell receptor (beta chain) was sequenced in a study of shared clonotypes between healthy human individuals. With 5 bases removed from V and 3 bases from J, the gap between germline ends came to 11 bases. The CDR3 contains 14 residues. Germline lookup yields CDR1 SGHTA and CDR2 FQGTGA. The method was immunoSEQ multiplex PCR; TCRdb's version includes in-frame clones alone and lacks a portion of them. The top ten hold around 0.13% of the sample, which has under 2,500,000 clones, nearly 97% seen once. Source material: naive CD4+ T cells sorted from blood. The subset is: CD45RA+ positively selected. This chain connects TRBV7-3 to TRBJ2-4; D is perhaps TRBD1 (6 bases). The TCR originated in a man aged 18 to 30 in good health. CDR3 region: CASSPGVGKNIQYF. DNA of the CDR3: TGTGCCAGCAGCCCAGGGGTGGGCAAAAACATTCAGTACTTC.